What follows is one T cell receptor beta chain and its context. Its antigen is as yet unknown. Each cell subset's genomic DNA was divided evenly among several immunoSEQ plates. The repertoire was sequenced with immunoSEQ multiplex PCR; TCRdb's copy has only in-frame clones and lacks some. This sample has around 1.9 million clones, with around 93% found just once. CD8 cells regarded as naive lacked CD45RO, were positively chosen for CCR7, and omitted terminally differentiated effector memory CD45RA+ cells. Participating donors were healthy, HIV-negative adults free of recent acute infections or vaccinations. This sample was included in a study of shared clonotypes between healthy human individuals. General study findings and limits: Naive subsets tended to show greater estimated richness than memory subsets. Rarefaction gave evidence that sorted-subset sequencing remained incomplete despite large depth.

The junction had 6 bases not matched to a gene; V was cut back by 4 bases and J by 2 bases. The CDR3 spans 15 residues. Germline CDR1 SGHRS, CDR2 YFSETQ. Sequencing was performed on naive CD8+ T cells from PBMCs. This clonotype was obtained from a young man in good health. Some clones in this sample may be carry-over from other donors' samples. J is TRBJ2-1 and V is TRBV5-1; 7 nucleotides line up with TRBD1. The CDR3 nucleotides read TGCGCCAGCAGCCCGATCCAGGGGGCCTACAATGAGCAGTTCTTC. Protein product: CASSPIQGAYNEQFF.